This T cell receptor (beta chain) came from a study of blood T cell repertoires in COVID-19. The wider study: Samples representing acute and convalescent COVID-19 were sourced from the United States, Italy and Spain. Nucleic acid was either cDNA or gDNA, and it came from T cells, B-cell-depleted T cells, or PBMCs.

Assay used: immunoSEQ multiplex PCR; TCRdb lists only in-frame clones, some missing. The table includes 95,000 to 120,000 clones, around 84% detected once. Deletions cut 7 bases from V and 2 bases from J, with 15 bases between. This CDR3 comprises 15 residues. Looked up from germline, CDR1 is MNHEY and CDR2 is SVGAGI. The source of this sequence is a middle-aged woman with acute or convalescent COVID-19. Sequenced input: peripheral blood. The genes are TRBV6-5 and TRBJ1-3; possibly TRBD1 for D (5 bases). The CDR3 region has the DNA TGTGCCAGCATTACGGGTTCGGGGGCTGGAAACACCATATATTTT. Its protein is CASITGSGAGNTIYF.